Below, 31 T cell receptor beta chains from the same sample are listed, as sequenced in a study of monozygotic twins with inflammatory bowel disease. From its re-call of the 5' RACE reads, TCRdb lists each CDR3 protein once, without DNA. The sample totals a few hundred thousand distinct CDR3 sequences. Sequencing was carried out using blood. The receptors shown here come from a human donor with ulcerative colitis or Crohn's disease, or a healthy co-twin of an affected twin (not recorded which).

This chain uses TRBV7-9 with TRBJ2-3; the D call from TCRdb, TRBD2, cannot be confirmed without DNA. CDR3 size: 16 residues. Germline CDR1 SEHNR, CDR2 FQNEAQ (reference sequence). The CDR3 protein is CASSQAYGGARHTQYF.

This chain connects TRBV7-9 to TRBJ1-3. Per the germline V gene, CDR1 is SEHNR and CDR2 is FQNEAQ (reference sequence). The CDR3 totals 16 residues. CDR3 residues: CASSRVILESGNTIYF.

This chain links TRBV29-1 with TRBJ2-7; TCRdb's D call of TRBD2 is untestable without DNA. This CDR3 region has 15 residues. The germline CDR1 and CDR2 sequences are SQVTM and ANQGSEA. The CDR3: CSVEDWQGPDYEQYF.

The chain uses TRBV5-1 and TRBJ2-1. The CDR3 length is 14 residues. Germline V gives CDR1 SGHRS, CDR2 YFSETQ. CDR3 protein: CASTHERSYNEQFF.

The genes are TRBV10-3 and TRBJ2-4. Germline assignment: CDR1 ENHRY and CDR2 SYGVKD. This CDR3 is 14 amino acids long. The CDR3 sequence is CAISQESAKNIQYF.

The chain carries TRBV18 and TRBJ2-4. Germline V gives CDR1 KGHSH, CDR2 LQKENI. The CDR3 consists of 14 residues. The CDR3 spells CASSQESSFGKQYF.

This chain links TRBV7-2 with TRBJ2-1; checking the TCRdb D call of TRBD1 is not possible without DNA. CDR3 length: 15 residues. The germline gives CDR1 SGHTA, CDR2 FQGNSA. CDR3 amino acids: CASSPPVRAYNEQFF.

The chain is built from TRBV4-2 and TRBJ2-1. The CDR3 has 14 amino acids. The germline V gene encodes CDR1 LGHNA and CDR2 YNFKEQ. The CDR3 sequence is CASSQGSSNNEQFF.

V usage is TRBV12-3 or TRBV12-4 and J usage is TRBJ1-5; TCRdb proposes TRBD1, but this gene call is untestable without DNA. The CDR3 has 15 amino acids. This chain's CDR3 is CASSIRGHPPVAQHF.

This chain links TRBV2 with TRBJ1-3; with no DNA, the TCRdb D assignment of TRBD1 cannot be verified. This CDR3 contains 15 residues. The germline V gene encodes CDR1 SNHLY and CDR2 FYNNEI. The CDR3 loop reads CASSDPGAGGNTIYF.

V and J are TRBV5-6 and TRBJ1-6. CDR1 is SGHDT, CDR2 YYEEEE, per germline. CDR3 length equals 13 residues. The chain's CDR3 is CASSLPGWPPLHF.

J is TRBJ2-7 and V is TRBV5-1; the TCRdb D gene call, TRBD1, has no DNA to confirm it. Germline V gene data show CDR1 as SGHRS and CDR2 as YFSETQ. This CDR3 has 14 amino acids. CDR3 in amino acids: CASSLLGPAYEQYF.

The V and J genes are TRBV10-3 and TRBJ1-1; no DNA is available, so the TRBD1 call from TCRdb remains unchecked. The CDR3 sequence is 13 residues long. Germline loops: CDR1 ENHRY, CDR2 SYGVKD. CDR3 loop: CAISERQGLEAFF.

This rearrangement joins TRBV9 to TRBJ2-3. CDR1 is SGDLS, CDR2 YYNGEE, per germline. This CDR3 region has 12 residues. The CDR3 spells CASSVDKDTQYF.

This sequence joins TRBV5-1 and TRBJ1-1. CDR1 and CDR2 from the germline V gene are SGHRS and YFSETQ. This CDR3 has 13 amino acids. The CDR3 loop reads CASSLQPNTEALF.

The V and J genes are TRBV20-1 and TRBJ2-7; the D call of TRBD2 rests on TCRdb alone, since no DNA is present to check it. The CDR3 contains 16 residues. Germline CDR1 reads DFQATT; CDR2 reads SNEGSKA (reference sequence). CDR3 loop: CSASRGTSGATYEQYF.

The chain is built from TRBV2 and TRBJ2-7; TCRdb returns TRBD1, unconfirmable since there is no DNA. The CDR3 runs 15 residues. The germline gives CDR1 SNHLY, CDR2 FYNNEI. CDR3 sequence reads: CASSEYPGPLGEQYF.

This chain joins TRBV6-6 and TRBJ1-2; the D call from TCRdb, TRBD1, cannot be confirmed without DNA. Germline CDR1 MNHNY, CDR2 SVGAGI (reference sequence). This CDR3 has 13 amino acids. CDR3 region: CASNNRVDYGYTF.

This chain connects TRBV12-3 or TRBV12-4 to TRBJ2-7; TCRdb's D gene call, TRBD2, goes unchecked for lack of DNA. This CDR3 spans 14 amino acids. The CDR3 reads CASRETGGPYEQYF.

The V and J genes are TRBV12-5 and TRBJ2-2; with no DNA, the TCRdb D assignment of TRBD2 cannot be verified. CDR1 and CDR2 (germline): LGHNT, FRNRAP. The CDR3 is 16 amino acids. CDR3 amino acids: CASGLIQRGNGGELFF.

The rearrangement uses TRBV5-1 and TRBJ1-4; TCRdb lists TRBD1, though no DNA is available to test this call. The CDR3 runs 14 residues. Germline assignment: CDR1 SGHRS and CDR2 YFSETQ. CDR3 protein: CASSLTGGNEKLFF. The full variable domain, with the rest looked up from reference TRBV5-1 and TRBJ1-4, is KAGVTQTPRYLIKTRGQQVTLSCSPISGHRSVSWYQQTPGQGLQFLFEYFSETQRNKGNFPGRFSGRQFSNSRSEMNVSTLELGDSALYLCASSLTGGNEKLFFGSGTQLSVL.

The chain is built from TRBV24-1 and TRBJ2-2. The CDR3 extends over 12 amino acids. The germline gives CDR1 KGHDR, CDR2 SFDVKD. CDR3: CAISSYTGELFF.

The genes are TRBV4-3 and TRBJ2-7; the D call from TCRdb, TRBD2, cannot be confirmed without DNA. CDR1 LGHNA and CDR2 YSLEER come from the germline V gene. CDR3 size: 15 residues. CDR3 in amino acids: CASSRTSGATYEQYF.

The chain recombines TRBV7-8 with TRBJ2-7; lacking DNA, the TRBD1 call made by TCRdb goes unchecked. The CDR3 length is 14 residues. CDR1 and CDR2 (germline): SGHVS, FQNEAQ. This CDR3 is CASSGPDRAYEQYF.

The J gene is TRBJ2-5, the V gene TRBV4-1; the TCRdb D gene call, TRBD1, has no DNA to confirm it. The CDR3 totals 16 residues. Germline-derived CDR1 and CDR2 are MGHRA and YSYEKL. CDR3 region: CASSQDVRDRGETQYF.

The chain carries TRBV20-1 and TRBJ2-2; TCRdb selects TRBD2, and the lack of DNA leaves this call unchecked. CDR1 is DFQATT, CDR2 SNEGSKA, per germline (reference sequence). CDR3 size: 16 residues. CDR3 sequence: CSARDKGPLNTGELFF.

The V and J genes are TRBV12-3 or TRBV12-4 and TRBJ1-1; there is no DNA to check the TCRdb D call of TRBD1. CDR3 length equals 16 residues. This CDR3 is CASSCIPGQENTEAFF.

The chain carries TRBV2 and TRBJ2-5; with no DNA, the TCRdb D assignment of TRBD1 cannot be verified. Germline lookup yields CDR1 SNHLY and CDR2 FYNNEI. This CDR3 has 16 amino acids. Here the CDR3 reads CASSEAKQGARETQYF. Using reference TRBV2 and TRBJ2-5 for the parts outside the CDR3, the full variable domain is EPEVTQTPSHQVTQMGQEVILRCVPISNHLYFYWYRQILGQKVEFLVSFYNNEISEKSEIFDDQFSVERPDGSNFTLKIRSTKLEDSAMYFCASSEAKQGARETQYFGPGTRLLVL.

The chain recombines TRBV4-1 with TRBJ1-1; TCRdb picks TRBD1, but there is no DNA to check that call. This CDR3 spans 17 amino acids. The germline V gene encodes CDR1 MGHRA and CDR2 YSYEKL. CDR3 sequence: CASSLSGTGTVNTEAFF.

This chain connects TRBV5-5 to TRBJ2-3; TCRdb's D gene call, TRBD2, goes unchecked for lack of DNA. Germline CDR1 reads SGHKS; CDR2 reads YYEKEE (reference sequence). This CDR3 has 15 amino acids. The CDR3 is CASSLRTYTTDTQYF.

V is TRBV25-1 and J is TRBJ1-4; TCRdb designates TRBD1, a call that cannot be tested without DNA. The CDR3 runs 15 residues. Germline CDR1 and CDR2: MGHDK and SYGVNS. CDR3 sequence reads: CASSVTGTGGEKLFF.